One and the same sample provided the 11 T cell receptor beta chains below, sequenced in a study of beta chain features in type 1 diabetes. Study-wide points: Moderate yet significant TCRB CDR3 shortening was seen in Type 1 diabetes patients in all four CD4+ subsets.

The sequenced template was cDNA made from the entire isolated RNA. Measured with immunoSEQ multiplex PCR; TCRdb has only the in-frame clones, and not every one. This table holds 120,000 or so clones, approximately 15% found once. No antigen has been identified for these receptors. Sequenced input: central memory CD4+ T cells from blood. The receptors were gathered from a man between 18 and 35 years old with type 1 diabetes.

CDR3 bases: TGTGCCAGCTCAAAGACCGTTTTGGGGACAGATACGCAGTATTTT. The encoded protein is CASSKTVLGTDTQYF. The chain joins TRBV18 to TRBJ2-3; D ambiguous. CDR3 length: 15 residues. With 5 bases removed from V and 3 bases from J, the gap between germline ends came to 15 bases. In germline, CDR1 is KGHSH, CDR2 LQKENI.

The sample holds a few counts of this clone. The chain is built from TRBV30 and TRBJ2-1; TRBD2 matches at 8 bases. Trimming removed 8 bases from V and 0 bases from J; junction bases left unmatched: 9. The CDR3 has 15 amino acids. Germline V gene lookup returns CDR1 GTSNPN and CDR2 SVGIG (reference sequence). This CDR3 is CAMVAGSSSYNEQFF. CDR3 nucleotide sequence: TGTGCCATGGTAGCGGGATCGAGCTCCTACAATGAGCAGTTCTTC.

This clone was observed at least ten times. The chain uses TRBV10-3 and TRBJ1-2; D is unclear. CDR3 length: 14 amino acids. Deletions cut 5 bases from V and 7 bases from J, with 17 bases between. The V gene's germline CDR1 is ENHRY and CDR2 SYGVKD. CDR3 bases: TGTGCCATCAGTCGACTTGACGACCTGGGTGGCTACACCTTC. Protein sequence: CAISRLDDLGGYTF.

Comment on this clone: The junction shows a germline mismatch at one end, possibly a read error. The chain couples TRBV20-1 to TRBJ2-7; D gene unclear. CDR3 length equals 11 residues. Germline values: CDR1 DFQATT, CDR2 SNEGSKA (reference sequence). In nucleotides, the CDR3 is TGCAGTGCAAGAGGCAGATACGAGCAGTACTTC. Translating gives CSARGRYEQYF.

This clone was recorded a few times. The chain links TRBV2 to TRBJ2-1; unclear D gene. From germline, CDR1 is SNHLY and CDR2 FYNNEI. CDR3 length: 12 residues. V shed 3 bases and J shed 7 bases, with 7 bases lying between them. CDR3 residues: CASSEDYNEQFF. CDR3 nucleotides: TGTGCCAGCAGTGAGGATTATAATGAGCAGTTCTTC.

The rearrangement joins TRBV6-5 to TRBJ2-1; D gene ambiguous. This CDR3 is built from 15 residues. V lost 4 bases, J lost 2 bases, and 12 bases lay in between. Germline values: CDR1 MNHEY, CDR2 SVGAGI. CDR3 bases: TGTGCCAGCAGTTCAAGGACGGCGGCCTACAATGAGCAGTTCTTC. As protein: CASSSRTAAYNEQFF.

This clone was seen many times. The chain employs TRBV6-5 and TRBJ1-1; D is undetermined. The CDR3 has 13 residues. Looked up from germline, CDR1 is MNHEY and CDR2 is SVGAGI. Trimming stripped 5 bases from V and 0 bases from J, with 7 bases between. The CDR3 protein is CASSRLMNTEAFF. The DNA of the CDR3 is TGTGCCAGCAGTAGGTTAATGAACACTGAAGCTTTCTTT.

This clone was counted a few times. This chain links TRBV6-5 with TRBJ2-1; D may be TRBD2 (6 bases). V dropped 2 bases and J dropped 9 bases, with 17 bases sitting between them. The V gene's germline CDR1 is MNHEY and CDR2 SVGAGI. The CDR3 is 15 residues long. Written as DNA, the CDR3 is TGTGCCAGCAGTTACGGAGACGGGAGAGGGCGTGAGCAGTTCTTC. This sequence encodes CASSYGDGRGREQFF.

A few counts support this clone. This rearrangement joins TRBV29-1 to TRBJ1-1; TRBD1 matches at 7 bases. Germline-derived CDR1 and CDR2 are SQVTM and ANQGSEA. The CDR3 has 12 amino acids. Trimming removed 6 bases from V and 3 bases from J; junction bases left unmatched: 4. The CDR3 here is CSVARGDTEAFF. CDR3 DNA sequence: TGCAGCGTCGCCAGGGGGGACACTGAAGCTTTCTTT. Using reference TRBV29-1 and TRBJ1-1 for the parts outside the CDR3, the full variable domain is SAVISQKPSRDICQRGTSLTIQCQVDSQVTMMFWYRQQPGQSLTLIATANQGSEATYESGFVIDKFPISRPNLTFSTLTVSNMSPEDSSIYLCSVARGDTEAFFGQGTRLTVV.

This clone was observed at least ten times. The chain combines TRBV30 with TRBJ1-2, with 7 bases lining up with TRBD1. The V segment lost 4 bases and the J segment 1 base; nucleotides outside the gene matches: 15. The germline CDR1 and CDR2 sequences are GTSNPN and SVGIG (reference sequence). This CDR3 comprises 17 residues. The CDR3 DNA reads as TGTGCCTGGATACGGAGGGACAGATACACCTTTAACTATGGCTACACCTTC. Translated, it gives CAWIRRDRYTFNYGYTF.

The genes are TRBV25-1 and TRBJ1-2, with 11 bases lining up with TRBD1. The CDR3 covers 16 residues. Germline V gene data show CDR1 as MGHDK and CDR2 as SYGVNS. Unmatched junction bases numbered 5, after V lost 1 base and J lost 4 bases. The CDR3 DNA reads TGTGCCAGCAGTGAATTTGGACAGGGGGCGAGCTATGGCTACACCTTC. This sequence encodes CASSEFGQGASYGYTF.